These T cell receptor beta chains were read from a single sample in a study of T-cell memory formation after mild COVID-19. TCRdb independently ran MiXCR on the 5' RACE reads; one entry per CDR3 protein. The sample holds hundreds of thousands of distinct CDR3 sequences, around 28% seen once. Source material: PBMCs or a T cell subset sorted from them (not recorded which). These receptors were collected from an adult woman who had mild COVID-19 (a few samples of this study predate the infection). Cell type and time point are not known. CDR3s include the opening cysteine and the closing phenylalanine or tryptophan. A D gene is named only where the DNA matches it firmly. The size of a clone is reported for some rows only, either as once, few or many, or as a class for expanded clones.

v_call: TRBV4-2; cdr3_length: 17; clone_size: few; j_call: TRBJ2-7; d_call: -; cdr3_nt: TGTGCCAGCAGCCAAGAAGCCAGCTCGTACACACTCTACGAGCAGTACTTC; cdr3_aa: CASSQEASSYTLYEQYF
v_call: TRBV7-9; cdr3_length: 11; clone_size: few; j_call: TRBJ1-5; d_call: -; cdr3_nt: TGTGCCAGCAGCCAGCGGGTTCCCCAGCATTTT; cdr3_aa: CASSQRVPQHF
v_call: TRBV9; cdr3_length: 14; clone_size: -; j_call: TRBJ1-3; d_call: -; cdr3_nt: TGTGCCAGCAGCGTAGGAGTTTCTGGAAACACCATATATTTT; cdr3_aa: CASSVGVSGNTIYF
v_call: TRBV15; cdr3_length: 14; clone_size: many; j_call: TRBJ2-7; d_call: -; cdr3_nt: TGTGCCACCAGCAGAGATAAGTTTCTCGACGAGCAGTACTTC; cdr3_aa: CATSRDKFLDEQYF
v_call: TRBV12-3/TRBV12-4; cdr3_length: 17; clone_size: -; j_call: TRBJ1-1; d_call: TRBD1; cdr3_nt: TGTGCCAGCAGTTTAGGCCCAGGGGGCCACCCTCTTGCTGAAGCTTTCTTT; cdr3_aa: CASSLGPGGHPLAEAFF
v_call: TRBV12-3/TRBV12-4; cdr3_length: 13; clone_size: -; j_call: TRBJ1-5; d_call: -; cdr3_nt: TGTGCCAGCAGTTTCGGGGGAGATCAGCCCCAGCATTTT; cdr3_aa: CASSFGGDQPQHF
v_call: TRBV12-3/TRBV12-4; cdr3_length: 15; clone_size: few; j_call: TRBJ1-1; d_call: -; cdr3_nt: TGTGCCAGCAGTCCATCCGGGGCCCTGAACACTGAAGCTTTCTTT; cdr3_aa: CASSPSGALNTEAFF
v_call: TRBV5-1; cdr3_length: 12; clone_size: -; j_call: TRBJ2-1; d_call: TRBD1; cdr3_nt: TGCGCCAGCAGTGTGACAGGGGGCGAGCAGTTCTTC; cdr3_aa: CASSVTGGEQFF
v_call: TRBV25-1; cdr3_length: 12; clone_size: few; j_call: TRBJ1-1; d_call: -; cdr3_nt: TGTGCCAGCAGGGACGACGGTGGGGGAGCTTTCTTT; cdr3_aa: CASRDDGGGAFF
v_call: TRBV7-6; cdr3_length: 15; clone_size: -; j_call: TRBJ1-3; d_call: -; cdr3_nt: TGTGCCAGCAGCTTAGGGCGGGGTCCGGGAAACACCATATATTTT; cdr3_aa: CASSLGRGPGNTIYF
v_call: TRBV21-1; cdr3_length: 16; clone_size: few; j_call: TRBJ2-1; d_call: -; cdr3_nt: TGTGCCAGCAGCAAAGTCACCGTGGGTAGTCTTGGTGAGCAGTTCTTC; cdr3_aa: CASSKVTVGSLGEQFF
v_call: TRBV7-2; cdr3_length: 13; clone_size: few; j_call: TRBJ1-1; d_call: -; cdr3_nt: TGTGCCAGCACCCGGATGGTGAACACTGAAGCTTTCTTT; cdr3_aa: CASTRMVNTEAFF
v_call: TRBV20-1; cdr3_length: 14; clone_size: -; j_call: TRBJ1-1; d_call: -; cdr3_nt: TGCAGTGCCATCCCGGGACGGCTGAACACTGAAGCTTTCTTT; cdr3_aa: CSAIPGRLNTEAFF
v_call: TRBV5-1; cdr3_length: 13; clone_size: few; j_call: TRBJ2-7; d_call: TRBD2; cdr3_nt: TGCGCCAACGCAGCGGGGGGGCTCCACGAGCAGTACTTC; cdr3_aa: CANAAGGLHEQYF
v_call: TRBV6-6; cdr3_length: 14; clone_size: -; j_call: TRBJ1-3; d_call: -; cdr3_nt: TGTGCCAGCAGACCAGGAACCTCTGGAAACACCATATATTTT; cdr3_aa: CASRPGTSGNTIYF
v_call: TRBV20-1; cdr3_length: 15; clone_size: -; j_call: TRBJ2-7; d_call: -; cdr3_nt: TGCAGTGCTAGACCACAGGGAGGGTGGACCTACGAGCAGTACTTC; cdr3_aa: CSARPQGGWTYEQYF
v_call: TRBV30; cdr3_length: 15; clone_size: few; j_call: TRBJ2-2; d_call: -; cdr3_nt: TGTGCCTGGAGTCCAACGCGATTGAACACCGGGGAGCTGTTTTTT; cdr3_aa: CAWSPTRLNTGELFF
v_call: TRBV6-1; cdr3_length: 16; clone_size: -; j_call: TRBJ2-7; d_call: TRBD1; cdr3_nt: TGTGCCAGCAGTGAACTGACCGGGACAGGGTCCAACGAGCAGTACTTC; cdr3_aa: CASSELTGTGSNEQYF
v_call: TRBV29-1; cdr3_length: 11; clone_size: few; j_call: TRBJ2-3; d_call: -; cdr3_nt: TGCAGCGTCGGGACGGCAGGGCCCCAATATTTT; cdr3_aa: CSVGTAGPQYF
v_call: TRBV29-1; cdr3_length: 11; clone_size: -; j_call: TRBJ2-7; d_call: -; cdr3_nt: TGCAGCGTTGAGGCAGGTTACGAGCAGTACTTC; cdr3_aa: CSVEAGYEQYF
v_call: TRBV5-1; cdr3_length: 13; clone_size: few; j_call: TRBJ2-7; d_call: -; cdr3_nt: TGCGCCAGCAGCGCGGATACTTCCTACGAGCAGTACTTC; cdr3_aa: CASSADTSYEQYF
v_call: TRBV7-6; cdr3_length: 17; clone_size: -; j_call: TRBJ2-2; d_call: -; cdr3_nt: TGTGCCAGCAGCTTAGTGCCAGGGGTCCCAAACACCGGGGAGCTGTTTTTT; cdr3_aa: CASSLVPGVPNTGELFF
v_call: TRBV19; cdr3_length: 12; clone_size: few; j_call: TRBJ1-1; d_call: -; cdr3_nt: TGTGCCAGTGGCCCGGGGAACACTGAAGCTTTCTTT; cdr3_aa: CASGPGNTEAFF
v_call: TRBV7-6; cdr3_length: 12; clone_size: few; j_call: TRBJ2-1; d_call: -; cdr3_nt: TGTGCCAGCAGCGACTTCCAGGATGAGCAGTTCTTC; cdr3_aa: CASSDFQDEQFF
v_call: TRBV6-2/TRBV6-3; cdr3_length: 13; clone_size: -; j_call: TRBJ2-7; d_call: TRBD1; cdr3_nt: TGTGCCATTTCCGAGACAGGGGTCCACGAGCAGTACTTC; cdr3_aa: CAISETGVHEQYF
v_call: TRBV12-3/TRBV12-4; cdr3_length: 16; clone_size: few; j_call: TRBJ1-1; d_call: TRBD1; cdr3_nt: TGTGCCAGCAGTTTGCCTCCGGGACAGGGGAACACTGAAGCTTTCTTT; cdr3_aa: CASSLPPGQGNTEAFF
v_call: TRBV20-1; cdr3_length: 13; clone_size: -; j_call: TRBJ2-1; d_call: -; cdr3_nt: TGCAGTACCGGGAGTCGGGTGTCGGGGGAGCAGTTCTTC; cdr3_aa: CSTGSRVSGEQFF
v_call: TRBV6-2/TRBV6-3; cdr3_length: 14; clone_size: few; j_call: TRBJ2-7; d_call: -; cdr3_nt: TGTGCCAGCAGACGCGGGACGGGGAGGTTCGAGCAGTACTTC; cdr3_aa: CASRRGTGRFEQYF
v_call: TRBV15; cdr3_length: 15; clone_size: -; j_call: TRBJ2-7; d_call: TRBD1; cdr3_nt: TGTGCCACCAGCTCCCCAGGGGGCCCGGGGGACGAGCAGTACTTC; cdr3_aa: CATSSPGGPGDEQYF
v_call: TRBV9; cdr3_length: 16; clone_size: -; j_call: TRBJ2-1; d_call: -; cdr3_nt: TGTGCCAGCAGCGCCCCCCCGGGAGTCTCTCCCAATGAGCAGTTCTTC; cdr3_aa: CASSAPPGVSPNEQFF
v_call: TRBV24-1; cdr3_length: 14; clone_size: few; j_call: TRBJ2-3; d_call: -; cdr3_nt: TGTGCCACCAGTGATAGCGCACAGGGATCTACGCAGTATTTT; cdr3_aa: CATSDSAQGSTQYF
v_call: TRBV6-1; cdr3_length: 17; clone_size: -; j_call: TRBJ1-6; d_call: -; cdr3_nt: TGTGCCAGCAGTGAAGTCGGTGGGAGCTCCTATAATTCACCCCTCCACTTT; cdr3_aa: CASSEVGGSSYNSPLHF
v_call: TRBV15; cdr3_length: 12; clone_size: -; j_call: TRBJ1-5; d_call: -; cdr3_nt: TGTGCCACCAGCAGAGATTGGCAGCCACAGCATTTT; cdr3_aa: CATSRDWQPQHF